This T cell receptor beta chain was recorded in a study of cytomegalovirus exposure and HLA in healthy donors. Germline V CDR1 and CDR2: MNHEY, SMNVEV (reference sequence). The J segment lost 7 bases and the V segment lost 4 bases, leaving 6 bases of the junction unmatched. This CDR3 has 14 amino acids. 60 Vbeta and 13 Jbeta primers were used in PCR. Profiled with immunoSEQ multiplex PCR; TCRdb holds only in-frame clones, not every one. Of 95,000 to 150,000 clones listed, approximately 80% are singletons. The clonotype comes from a man aged 18 to 30 in good health and CMV-seropositive. Sequencing was carried out using PBMCs. This sequence joins TRBV27 and TRBJ2-1, with TRBD2 matching over 8 bases. The CDR3 spells CASSSGGGLNEQFF. In nucleotides, the CDR3 is TGTGCCAGCAGTTCGGGGGGGGGTCTTAATGAGCAGTTCTTC.